This TCR beta chain comes out of a study of PD-1 blockade in classical Hodgkin lymphoma. Whole-study findings and limits: After ASCT, patients who started nivolumab under 1 year later were excluded. A reduction in baseline TCR diversity was reportedly seen in newly diagnosed patients relative to healthy donors.

Regarding time point: cycle 4 day 1 (C4D1), after around six weeks of nivolumab. Every one of the patients relapsed after autologous stem cell transplantation (brentuximab vedotin exposure was variable). Produced via immunoSEQ multiplex PCR; TCRdb's table is partial and in-frame only. The sample has fewer than 30,000 clones, under 90% seen once; the top ten hold around 6.2%. Remarks on this clone: Its specificity is not known.

Germline CDR1 and CDR2: SGHRS and YFSETQ. The CDR3 has 15 amino acids. V gave up 4 bases and J gave up 6 bases, with 20 bases separating them. The chain is built from TRBV5-1 and TRBJ2-7; D tentatively reads TRBD1 or TRBD2 (6 bases each). The sequences come from peripheral blood mononuclear cells (PBMCs), collected before the fourth cycle of nivolumab. This clonotype was sampled from a human donor with classical Hodgkin lymphoma. The chain's CDR3 is CASSPRGGGLTEQYF. The CDR3 region has the DNA TGCGCCAGCAGCCCGAGAGGGGGAGGACTAACCGAGCAGTACTTC.